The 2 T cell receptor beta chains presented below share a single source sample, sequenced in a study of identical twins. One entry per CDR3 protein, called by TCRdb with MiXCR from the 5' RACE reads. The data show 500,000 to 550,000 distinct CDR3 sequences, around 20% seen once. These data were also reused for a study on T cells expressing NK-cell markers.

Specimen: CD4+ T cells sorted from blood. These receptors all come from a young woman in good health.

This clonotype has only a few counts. CDR3 in amino acids: CASSHGRGTSTRELFF. CDR3 in DNA: TGTGCCAGCAGTCATGGGCGGGGGACCAGTACCCGGGAGCTGTTTTTT. The genes are TRBV6-1 and TRBJ2-2; TRBD2 agrees at 7 bases. The CDR3 covers 16 residues. V trimming: 5 bases; J trimming: 9 bases; junction bases outside the gene matches: 15. The germline V gene has CDR1 MNHNS and CDR2 SASEGT.

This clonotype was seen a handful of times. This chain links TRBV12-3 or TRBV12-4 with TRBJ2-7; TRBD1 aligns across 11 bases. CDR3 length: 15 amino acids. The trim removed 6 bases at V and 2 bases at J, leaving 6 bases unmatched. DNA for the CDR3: TGTGCCAGCAGGGAGGACAGGGGGCGGACCTACGAGCAGTACTTC. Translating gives CASREDRGRTYEQYF.